The T cell receptor (beta chain) described here comes from a study of T cells in Graves' hyperthyroidism and ophthalmopathy. Per the germline V gene, CDR1 is SQVTM and CDR2 is ANQGSEA. The CDR3 has 14 amino acids. Exclusion criteria comprised uncontrolled infection, other autoimmune disease, pregnancy or lactation. Amplified TCR beta CDR3 regions derived from RNA transcripts. Initially, a first-round RT-PCR of the TCR CDR3 employed the HTBI primer set. TCRdb reprocessed the multiplex PCR reads via MiXCR and lists one record per CDR3 protein. The sample comprises hundreds of thousands of distinct CDR3 sequences, nearly 45% of which are singletons, and more than 7% rests with the top ten. A word on this clonotype: Its specificity is not known. The germline gene is not matched at one end of the junction; a read error may be the cause.

Study-level results: Most thyroid clonotypes expanded above 0.001 appeared in blood too. Progression to ophthalmopathy was predicted a median of 6.5 months early.

Material for sequencing was peripheral blood or thyroid tissue (not recorded which). J is TRBJ2-7 and V is TRBV29-1, with D possibly TRBD1 on 6 matching bases. This clonotype originated in an adult man with Graves' disease, either hyperthyroidism or ophthalmopathy (not recorded which). CDR3 sequence: CSVEYPDSSYAQYF. The CDR3, as DNA: TGCAGCGTTGAGTATCCGGACAGTTCCTACGCGCAGTACTTC.